These 25 T cell receptor beta chains share one sample of origin, sequenced in a study of blood T cell repertoires in COVID-19. The data were produced by immunoSEQ multiplex PCR, yet TCRdb's version contains in-frame clones alone and is incomplete. The sample shows about 290,000 clones, around 89% of them seen only once. Specimen: peripheral blood. The receptors come from a man aged 35 to 55 with acute or convalescent COVID-19.

The rearrangement links TRBV7-9 to TRBJ1-2, with TRBD1 matching over 7 bases. Trimming cost V 4 bases and J 2 bases; bases outside gene matches: 4. This CDR3 spans 14 amino acids. CDR1 is SEHNR and CDR2 is FQNEAQ in the germline V gene (reference sequence). CDR3 coding DNA: TGTGCCAGCAGCTCCGGACAGGAGAACTATGGCTACACCTTC. Translation gives CASSSGQENYGYTF.

The chain links TRBV10-1 to TRBJ1-2, with 9 bases matching TRBD1. The CDR3 extends over 13 amino acids. V dropped 6 bases and J dropped 4; count of bases not matched to a gene: 3. CDR1 WNHNN and CDR2 SYGVQD come from the germline V gene (reference sequence). CDR3 nucleotide sequence: TGCGCCAGCAGGGACAGGGGAAGCTATGGCTACACCTTC. Its protein is CASRDRGSYGYTF.

J is TRBJ2-6 and V is TRBV2; TRBD1 is a possible D gene (5 bases). Looked up from germline, CDR1 is SNHLY and CDR2 is FYNNEI. This CDR3 contains 17 residues. With 4 bases removed from V and 0 bases from J, the gap between germline ends came to 13 bases. The CDR3 DNA sequence: TGTGCCAGCAGTGTAGGGAACGGACACTCTGGGGCCAACGTCCTGACTTTC. This codes for CASSVGNGHSGANVLTF.

This clone showed up just once. V and J are TRBV24-1 and TRBJ2-5, with D perhaps TRBD1 (8 bases). Germline lookup yields CDR1 KGHDR and CDR2 SFDVKD. The CDR3 totals 18 residues. V was shortened by 0 bases and J by 3 bases, with 19 bases between the two germline ends. CDR3 sequence (DNA): TGTGCCACCAGTGATTTGCACGCCGGACAGGGAGGGGAAGAGACCCAGTACTTC. Translated: CATSDLHAGQGGEETQYF.

The chain couples TRBV6-5 to TRBJ2-6, with D unresolved. The germline V gene has CDR1 MNHEY and CDR2 SVGAGI. V was trimmed by 7 bases and J by 10 bases, leaving 17 bases between them. The length of the CDR3 is 14 residues. As DNA, the CDR3 is TGTGCCAGCACCCCTACGATTCCCCCTAACGTCCTGACTTTC. Residues: CASTPTIPPNVLTF.

V and J are TRBV19 and TRBJ1-4; the match to TRBD1 covers 7 bases. Germline CDR1 is LNHDA and CDR2 is SQIVND (reference sequence). This CDR3 comprises 17 residues. V gave up 3 bases and J gave up 10 bases; unmatched junction bases: 17. DNA of the CDR3: TGTGCCAGTAGTATCGGGACAGCGGGCGGACGGTTGGGAAAACTGTTTTTT. Translating it yields CASSIGTAGGRLGKLFF. Filled out from reference TRBV19 and TRBJ1-4, the complete variable domain reads DGGITQSPKYLFRKEGQNVTLSCEQNLNHDAMYWYRQDPGQGLRLIYYSQIVNDFQKGDIAEGYSVSREKKESFPLTVTSAQKNPTAFYLCASSIGTAGGRLGKLFFGSGTQLSVL.

V and J are TRBV6-5 and TRBJ1-2, with a possible D match to TRBD1 (5 bases). Germline assignment: CDR1 MNHEY and CDR2 SVGAGI. The CDR3 has 15 amino acids. The ends were cut back, 7 bases at V and 1 base at J, with 16 bases in the middle. Here the CDR3 DNA reads TGTGCCAGCAAATACGACGGGGGTGTTAACTATGGCTACACCTTC. This gives the protein CASKYDGGVNYGYTF.

This chain joins TRBV2 and TRBJ2-6; TRBD1 might be the D (6 bases). The ends were cut back, 2 bases at V and 2 bases at J, with 7 bases in the middle. The CDR3 has 15 amino acids. Germline V CDR1 and CDR2: SNHLY, FYNNEI. The CDR3 sequence: CASSENRAGANVLTF. CDR3 DNA sequence: TGTGCCAGCAGTGAAAACAGGGCTGGGGCCAACGTCCTGACTTTC.

J is TRBJ2-7 and V is TRBV7-9, with TRBD1 matching 9 bases. CDR3 length equals 14 residues. V lost 5 bases, J lost 3 bases, and 5 bases stayed unmatched. Germline CDR1 reads SEHNR; CDR2 reads FQNEAQ (reference sequence). The CDR3 sequence is CASSPRDRDYEQYF. CDR3 nucleotides: TGTGCCAGCAGCCCCCGGGACAGGGACTACGAGCAGTACTTC.

This clone was observed a single time. The genes are TRBV5-6 and TRBJ2-3, with 15 positions matching TRBD2. With V trimmed by 3 bases and J by 14 bases, 4 bases remained unmatched. CDR3 length: 13 amino acids. The germline V gene encodes CDR1 SGHDT and CDR2 YYEEEE. The CDR3 here is CASSSGLAGGPYF. The DNA of the CDR3 is TGTGCCAGCAGCTCCGGACTAGCGGGGGGGCCGTATTTT.

The gene calls are TRBV15 and TRBJ1-2; TRBD1 aligns across 8 bases. The ends lost 2 bases at V and 6 bases at J; junction bases unmatched: 5. The CDR3 runs to 14 residues. CDR1 is LNHNV, CDR2 YYDKDF, per germline (reference sequence). CDR3 in DNA: TGTGCCACCAGCAGACGGACAGGGACGAATGGCTACACCTTC. Translating it yields CATSRRTGTNGYTF.

The J gene is TRBJ1-1, the V gene TRBV5-6, with D uncertain. Deletions cut 4 bases from V and 8 bases from J, with 9 bases between. Germline values: CDR1 SGHDT, CDR2 YYEEEE. The CDR3 runs to 11 residues. This chain's CDR3 is CASSHEIEAFF. The CDR3 coding sequence is TGTGCCAGCAGCCATGAGATAGAAGCTTTCTTT.

The chain is built from TRBV28 and TRBJ2-7; TRBD2 might be the D (5 bases). The CDR3 is 11 amino acids. Germline V gene data show CDR1 as MDHEN and CDR2 as SYDVKM. V was shortened by 10 bases and J by 5 bases, with 12 bases between the two germline ends. CDR3 residues: CATWERNEQYF. CDR3 nucleotides: TGTGCCACCTGGGAGCGCAACGAGCAGTACTTC.

The chain uses TRBV19 and TRBJ1-6; no firm D call. V was trimmed by 1 base and J by 7 bases, leaving 5 bases between them. CDR1 and CDR2 from the germline V gene are LNHDA and SQIVND (reference sequence). The CDR3 covers 13 residues. The CDR3 sequence is CASSIAENSPLHF. CDR3 DNA: TGTGCCAGTAGTATAGCGGAGAATTCACCCCTCCACTTT.

V and J are TRBV19 and TRBJ1-2; possibly TRBD1 for D (5 bases). Per germline, CDR1 LNHDA and CDR2 SQIVND (reference sequence). V lost 8 bases and J 2 bases, leaving 9 bases between the germline ends. The CDR3 has 12 amino acids. CDR3 region: CASAGQNYGYTF. CDR3 nucleotide sequence: TGTGCCAGTGCGGGGCAGAACTATGGCTACACCTTC.

J is TRBJ1-2 and V is TRBV30; 9 bases fit TRBD1. Germline V CDR1 and CDR2: GTSNPN, SVGIG (reference sequence). V dropped 4 bases and J dropped 12; count of bases not matched to a gene: 12. CDR3 length: 13 amino acids. The CDR3 here is CAWTPGTGLFNTF. Written as DNA, the CDR3 is TGTGCCTGGACCCCTGGGACAGGGTTGTTCAACACCTTC.

The chain recombines TRBV11-3 with TRBJ2-1; possible D gene TRBD2, 5 bases. V was pared by 8 bases and J by 6 bases, with 14 bases between. In germline, CDR1 is SGHNT, CDR2 YENEEA. The CDR3 contains 13 residues. The CDR3 sequence is CASSPGRRNEQFF. DNA of the CDR3: TGTGCCAGCTCCCCGGGAAGGCGCAATGAGCAGTTCTTC.

V usage is TRBV2 and J usage is TRBJ2-3; D is perhaps TRBD2 (6 bases). The CDR3 runs 14 residues. Trimming removed 6 bases from V and 2 bases from J, with 12 bases in between. Germline V CDR1 and CDR2: SNHLY, FYNNEI. For the CDR3, the DNA is TGTGCCAGCAGCGAGCGGACTAACACAGATACGCAGTATTTT. It codes for CASSERTNTDTQYF.

Details on this clone: The identical CDR3 is also encoded by other nucleotide sequences in the sample. The rearrangement joins TRBV2 to TRBJ2-7; D ambiguous. Germline CDR1 reads SNHLY; CDR2 reads FYNNEI. Trimming took off 7 bases at V and 0 bases at J, with 7 bases between the two ends. The CDR3 runs to 12 residues. The CDR3 region is CASTLSSYEQYF. The CDR3 nucleotides read TGTGCCAGCACGCTGAGCTCCTACGAGCAGTACTTC.

The rearrangement links TRBV4-2 to TRBJ2-4, with 7 bases identical to TRBD1. V lost 1 base, J lost 5 bases, and 5 bases stayed unmatched. The CDR3 sequence is 15 residues long. CDR1 LGHNA and CDR2 YNFKEQ come from the germline V gene. The CDR3 sequence is CASSQVGGQENIQYF. The CDR3, as DNA: TGTGCCAGCAGCCAAGTAGGAGGACAGGAAAACATTCAGTACTTC.

This sequence joins TRBV28 and TRBJ1-6, with a weak D call TRBD1 (6 bases). Germline-derived CDR1 and CDR2 are MDHEN and SYDVKM. V was shortened by 5 bases and J by 0 bases, with 14 bases between the two germline ends. The CDR3 extends over 17 amino acids. The DNA of the CDR3 is TGTGCCAGCAGTATCGGACAGTCGAGCTCCTATAATTCACCCCTCCACTTT. Protein product: CASSIGQSSSYNSPLHF.

This clone was detected a few times. V usage is TRBV6-6 and J usage is TRBJ1-2; the D gene is possibly TRBD1 (6 bases). The ends were cut back, 2 bases at V and 8 bases at J, with 21 bases in the middle. The germline gives CDR1 MNHNY, CDR2 SVGAGI (reference sequence). The CDR3 length is 16 residues. CDR3 DNA: TGTGCCAGCAGTTACCATCCCCTAGGGGGGGCTGACGGCTACACCTTC. Amino acid sequence: CASSYHPLGGADGYTF.

The J gene is TRBJ1-6, the V gene TRBV9, with D tentatively TRBD1 (6 bases). Trimming removed 1 base at V and 8 bases at J, with 10 bases between. The germline gives CDR1 SGDLS, CDR2 YYNGEE. The CDR3 contains 14 residues. The CDR3 here is CASSVTGRDSPLHF. In nucleotides, the CDR3 is TGTGCCAGCAGCGTAACAGGGAGGGATTCACCCCTCCACTTT. The full variable domain, completed using reference TRBV9 and TRBJ1-6, is DSGVTQTPKHLITATGQRVTLRCSPRSGDLSVYWYQQSLDQGLQFLIQYYNGEERAKGNILERFSAQQFPDLHSELNLSSLELGDSALYFCASSVTGRDSPLHFGNGTRLTVT.

The sample holds a few counts of this clone. The chain combines TRBV6-1 with TRBJ1-2; D gene ambiguous. V lost 1 base and J lost 4, with 7 bases in between. The CDR3 consists of 13 residues. Germline CDR1 and CDR2: MNHNS and SASEGT. CDR3 sequence: CASSEDTGYGYTF. The CDR3 DNA sequence: TGTGCCAGCAGTGAAGATACGGGCTATGGCTACACCTTC.

The chain joins TRBV10-2 to TRBJ1-3; D perhaps matches TRBD1 (6 bases). Per germline, CDR1 WSHSY and CDR2 SAAADI. The length of the CDR3 is 15 residues. The ends were cut back, 6 bases at V and 3 bases at J, with 15 bases in the middle. CDR3: CASRLTGESGNTIYF. The CDR3 DNA follows: TGCGCCAGCAGATTGACAGGTGAAAGTGGAAACACCATATATTTT.